This passage covers 23 T cell receptor beta chains from one sample sequenced in a study of blood T cell repertoires in COVID-19. Profiling relied on immunoSEQ multiplex PCR, and the TCRdb table lists in-frame clones only, not all of them. The repertoire holds some 400,000 clones, with around 87% as singletons. The sample taken for sequencing was PBMCs or T cells enriched from blood (not recorded which). These receptors were obtained from a man aged 25-45 years who had recovered from COVID-19.

The chain has TRBV19 and TRBJ1-5; D is unresolved. Germline CDR1 reads LNHDA; CDR2 reads SQIVND (reference sequence). The CDR3 spans 15 residues. Trimming stripped 5 bases from V and 1 base from J, with 12 bases between. The CDR3 is CASSGYRESNQPQHF. The CDR3, as DNA: TGTGCCAGTAGTGGATACAGAGAGAGCAATCAGCCCCAGCATTTT.

The chain joins TRBV19 to TRBJ2-3, with D tentatively TRBD2 (5 bases). Trimming took off 6 bases at V and 5 bases at J, with 12 bases between the two ends. This CDR3 is built from 13 residues. CDR1 is LNHDA and CDR2 is SQIVND in the germline V gene (reference sequence). CDR3 nucleotide sequence: TGTGCCAGTAGCGATCGGAGGCAAGATACGCAGTATTTT. Protein product: CASSDRRQDTQYF.

The rearrangement uses TRBV19 and TRBJ1-6; TRBD1 is a possible D gene (6 bases). This CDR3 is 14 amino acids long. CDR1 and CDR2 (germline): LNHDA, SQIVND (reference sequence). The V and J ends lost 3 bases and 6 bases respectively, with 9 bases between them. CDR3 sequence reads: CASSIRDINSPLHF. The CDR3 nucleotides read TGTGCCAGTAGTATCCGGGACATTAATTCACCCCTCCACTTT.

The chain recombines TRBV4-3 with TRBJ1-5, with TRBD1 matching 9 bases. V gave up 3 bases and J gave up 6 bases; unmatched junction bases: 6. CDR3 length equals 15 residues. Germline V lookup: CDR1 LGHNA, CDR2 YSLEER. DNA for the CDR3: TGCGCCAGCAGCCAGGGACAGGGCCTAAGTCAGCCCCAGCATTTT. Protein sequence: CASSQGQGLSQPQHF.

The genes are TRBV7-9 and TRBJ1-5; D unclear. Germline CDR1 SEHNR, CDR2 FQNEAQ (reference sequence). The V end was cut by 4 bases, the J end by 7 bases, with 8 bases between. This CDR3 spans 12 amino acids. The CDR3 DNA reads as TGTGCCAGCAGCTCCTCAGGACAGCCCCAGCATTTT. It encodes CASSSSGQPQHF. The variable domain in full, with the rest retrieved from reference TRBV7-9 and TRBJ1-5, is DTGVSQNPRHKITKRGQNVTFRCDPISEHNRLYWYRQTLGQGPEFLTYFQNEAQLEKSRLLSDRFSAERPKGSFSTLEIQRTEQGDSAMYLCASSSSGQPQHFGDGTRLSIL.

This clone showed up just a few times. The chain is built from TRBV10-3 and TRBJ1-2; a possible D gene is TRBD1 (6 bases). The germline V gene encodes CDR1 ENHRY and CDR2 SYGVKD. V dropped 1 base and J dropped 4 bases, with 16 bases sitting between them. This CDR3 is 16 amino acids long. The CDR3 here is CAISEFGTQSGYGYTF. The CDR3 region has the DNA TGTGCCATCAGTGAGTTCGGGACACAAAGCGGCTATGGCTACACCTTC.

This chain uses TRBV30 with TRBJ1-1; no reliable D call. Germline CDR1 is GTSNPN and CDR2 is SVGIG (reference sequence). Trimming left V 1 base short and J 5 bases short, with 5 bases between. The CDR3 runs to 11 residues. CDR3 DNA sequence: TGTGCCTGGAGTGGAGAGACTGAAGCTTTCTTT. Residues: CAWSGETEAFF.

The CDR3 protein is CASSQKGTGDTGELFF. In nucleotides, the CDR3 is TGCGCCAGCAGCCAGAAAGGGACAGGGGACACCGGGGAGCTGTTTTTT. The rearrangement uses TRBV4-3 and TRBJ2-2, with TRBD1 matching over 10 bases. V dropped 3 bases and J dropped 3; count of bases not matched to a gene: 4. The germline gives CDR1 LGHNA, CDR2 YSLEER. This CDR3 has 16 amino acids.

The chain links TRBV27 to TRBJ1-1; TRBD1 matches 7 bases. CDR3 size: 15 residues. V trimming: 5 bases; J trimming: 1 base; junction bases outside the gene matches: 7. The germline V gene encodes CDR1 MNHEY and CDR2 SMNVEV (reference sequence). The CDR3 coding sequence is TGTGCCAGCAGTCTAACAGGGGCCGGGAACACTGAAGCTTTCTTT. Its translation is CASSLTGAGNTEAFF.

The gene calls are TRBV9 and TRBJ2-2; weak D call: TRBD2 (5 bases). V lost 0 bases and J 5 bases, leaving 8 bases between the germline ends. The CDR3 consists of 14 residues. Looked up from germline, CDR1 is SGDLS and CDR2 is YYNGEE. CDR3 sequence (DNA): TGTGCCAGCAGCGTAGTTTGGACTACCGGGGAGCTGTTTTTT. Its translation: CASSVVWTTGELFF.

The chain couples TRBV27 to TRBJ2-2, with unresolved D. Trimming shortened V by 7 bases and J by 4 bases, and 4 bases separated the two germline ends. The CDR3 contains 11 residues. CDR1 MNHEY and CDR2 SMNVEV come from the germline V gene (reference sequence). The CDR3 sequence is CASTSTGELFF. Here the CDR3 DNA reads TGTGCCAGCACCAGCACCGGGGAGCTGTTTTTT.

The V and J genes are TRBV6-2 or TRBV6-3 and TRBJ1-1; D gene unclear. This CDR3 has 12 residues. Trimming removed 5 bases from V and 4 bases from J, with 8 bases in between. Germline CDR1 and CDR2: MNHEY and SVGEGT. This CDR3 reads CASSTGGTEAFF. The CDR3, as DNA: TGTGCCAGCAGTACTGGAGGCACTGAAGCTTTCTTT.

This clone appeared once. The chain joins TRBV5-6 to TRBJ2-1; 8 bases are a match to TRBD2. Looked up from germline, CDR1 is SGHDT and CDR2 is YYEEEE. This CDR3 has 11 amino acids. J lost 14 bases, V lost 0 bases, and 1 base had no gene match. CDR3 sequence (DNA): TGTGCCAGCAGCTTGGCCGGGAGGGAGTTCTTC. Encoded protein: CASSLAGREFF.

The chain is built from TRBV7-9 and TRBJ2-7; TRBD1 matches at 11 bases. Germline V CDR1 and CDR2: SEHNR, FQNEAQ (reference sequence). V shed 1 base, J shed 1 base, and the junction held 3 bases outside the gene matches. CDR3 length: 16 residues. The CDR3 here is CASSLVGQGASYEQYF. CDR3 nucleotides: TGTGCCAGCAGCTTAGTCGGACAGGGGGCTTCCTACGAGCAGTACTTC.

For the CDR3, the DNA is TGTGCCAGCAGTCCCGGGGTGCAGCCCCAGCATTTT. This gives the protein CASSPGVQPQHF. The chain has TRBV12-3 or TRBV12-4 and TRBJ1-5, with D unresolved. Trimming took 5 bases from V and 7 from J, leaving 9 bases between them. The length of the CDR3 is 12 residues.

This chain uses TRBV5-1 with TRBJ1-4; 9 positions agree with TRBD1. J gave up 5 bases and V 2 bases, and 4 bases lay outside the gene matches. CDR3 length: 15 residues. The V gene's germline CDR1 is SGHRS and CDR2 YFSETQ. DNA of the CDR3: TGCGCCAGCAGCTTCTCCGGGACAGGGAATGAAAAACTGTTTTTT. This gives the protein CASSFSGTGNEKLFF. Using reference TRBV5-1 and TRBJ1-4 for the parts outside the CDR3, the full variable domain is KAGVTQTPRYLIKTRGQQVTLSCSPISGHRSVSWYQQTPGQGLQFLFEYFSETQRNKGNFPGRFSGRQFSNSRSEMNVSTLELGDSALYLCASSFSGTGNEKLFFGSGTQLSVL.

The CDR3, as DNA: TGTGCCAGCAGCGGGACTTCGAACACCGGGGAGCTGTTTTTT. As protein: CASSGTSNTGELFF. The chain carries TRBV2 and TRBJ2-2; possible D gene TRBD2, 6 bases. Between the trimmed V and J ends, which lost 6 bases and 0 bases, there was a span of 8 bases. CDR1 and CDR2 from the germline V gene are SNHLY and FYNNEI. There are 14 residues in the CDR3.

The V gene is TRBV10-3, the J gene TRBJ1-6; tentatively, D is TRBD1 (6 bases). Germline V CDR1 and CDR2: ENHRY, SYGVKD. V shed 6 bases and J shed 0 bases, with 9 bases lying between them. This CDR3 spans 15 amino acids. In DNA, the CDR3 is TGTGCCATCAGCCCACAGGGCTCCTATAATTCACCCCTCCACTTT. Residues: CAISPQGSYNSPLHF.

The chain carries TRBV10-1 and TRBJ2-7; weak D call: TRBD1 (5 bases). The germline V gene has CDR1 WNHNN and CDR2 SYGVQD (reference sequence). The germline V and J ends were trimmed by 4 bases and 6 bases, with 16 bases remaining between them. The CDR3 is 14 residues long. CDR3 residues: CASSAQVSLGEQYF. The CDR3 DNA sequence: TGCGCCAGCAGTGCACAGGTCTCCTTGGGCGAGCAGTACTTC.

The chain carries TRBV29-1 and TRBJ1-1; D not certain. Germline CDR1 SQVTM, CDR2 ANQGSEA. The CDR3 is 14 amino acids. V lost 1 base and J lost 4, with 13 bases in between. Written as DNA, the CDR3 is TGCAGCGTTGAAGTGTGGGTAGAGGGCACTGAAGCTTTCTTT. Protein sequence: CSVEVWVEGTEAFF.

The chain uses TRBV5-1 and TRBJ1-2; a possible D gene is TRBD1 (5 bases). This CDR3 has 14 residues. Germline CDR1 SGHRS, CDR2 YFSETQ. V lost 2 bases and J 8 bases, leaving 16 bases between the germline ends. The CDR3 region has the DNA TGCGCCAGCAGCTTTGGGGCTGGGGCGGGAGGCTACACCTTC. Encoded protein: CASSFGAGAGGYTF.

The chain links TRBV7-2 to TRBJ2-7; 10 bases agree with TRBD1. With 5 bases clipped from V and 2 bases from J, the junction kept 6 bases outside the gene matches. Per the germline V gene, CDR1 is SGHTA and CDR2 is FQGNSA. The CDR3 is 15 residues long. The CDR3 spells CASSLLGQGAYEQYF. CDR3 nucleotides: TGTGCCAGCAGCCTACTAGGACAGGGGGCCTACGAGCAGTACTTC.

In this sample, this clone turned up once. The V and J genes are TRBV30 and TRBJ2-3, with D perhaps matching TRBD1 (6 bases). Looked up from germline, CDR1 is GTSNPN and CDR2 is SVGIG (reference sequence). This CDR3 region has 14 residues. The ends were cut back, 3 bases at V and 2 bases at J, with 12 bases in the middle. CDR3 sequence: CAWRVRGITDTQYF. The CDR3 DNA sequence: TGTGCCTGGAGGGTAAGGGGGATCACAGATACGCAGTATTTT.